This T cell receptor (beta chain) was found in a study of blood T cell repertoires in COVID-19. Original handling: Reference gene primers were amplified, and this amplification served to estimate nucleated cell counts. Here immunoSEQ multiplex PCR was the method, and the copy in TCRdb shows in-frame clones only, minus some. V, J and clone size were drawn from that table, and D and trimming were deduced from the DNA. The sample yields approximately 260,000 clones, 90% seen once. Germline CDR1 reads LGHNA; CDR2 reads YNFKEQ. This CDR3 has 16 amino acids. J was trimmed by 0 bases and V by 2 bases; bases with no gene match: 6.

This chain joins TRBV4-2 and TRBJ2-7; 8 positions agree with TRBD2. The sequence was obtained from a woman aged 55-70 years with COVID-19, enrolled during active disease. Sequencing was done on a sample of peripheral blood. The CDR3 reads CASSQSGGAPSYEQYF. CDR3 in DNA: TGTGCCAGCAGCCAATCGGGGGGGGCCCCCTCCTACGAGCAGTACTTC.